Below are 5 T cell receptor beta chains sequenced from a single sample in a study of blood T cell repertoires in COVID-19. The assay was immunoSEQ multiplex PCR, and TCRdb's table has in-frame clones only and misses some. The data hold around 300,000 clones, with 75% to 90% observed a single time. The sample taken for sequencing was peripheral blood. These receptors came from a woman in her thirties with active or convalescent COVID-19.

The chain is built from TRBV6-2 or TRBV6-3 and TRBJ1-5; no firm D call. V was cut by 4 bases and J by 9 bases, with 7 bases left in between. Germline loops: CDR1 MNHEY, CDR2 SVGEGT. CDR3 length: 11 residues. The CDR3 region has the DNA TGTGCCAGCAGTTCCCGAGGGCCCCAGCATTTT. Its translation: CASSSRGPQHF.

The V and J genes are TRBV30 and TRBJ1-5; D is unresolved. Germline-derived CDR1 and CDR2 are GTSNPN and SVGIG (reference sequence). Between the trimmed V and J ends, which lost 2 bases and 6 bases, there was a span of 11 bases. This CDR3 has 13 residues. This CDR3 reads CAWSPQDGQPQHF. As DNA, the CDR3 is TGTGCCTGGAGTCCTCAGGATGGTCAGCCCCAGCATTTT. The variable domain in full, completed from reference TRBV30 and TRBJ1-5, reads SQTIHQWPATLVQPVGSPLSLECTVEGTSNPNLYWYRQAAGRGLQLLFYSVGIGQISSEVPQNLSASRPQDRQFILSSKKLLLSDSGFYLCAWSPQDGQPQHFGDGTRLSIL.

The chain is built from TRBV7-2 and TRBJ1-1; no definite D call. Germline CDR1 reads SGHTA; CDR2 reads FQGNSA. V was pared by 1 base and J by 1 base, with 7 bases between. There are 14 residues in the CDR3. The CDR3 spells CASSLDRENTEAFF. CDR3 nucleotide sequence: TGTGCCAGCAGCTTAGACAGAGAGAACACTGAAGCTTTCTTT.

V and J are TRBV6-5 and TRBJ1-1, with TRBD1 matching over 8 bases. This CDR3 is 15 amino acids long. The J segment lost 4 bases and the V segment lost 6 bases, leaving 10 bases of the junction unmatched. The germline V gene has CDR1 MNHEY and CDR2 SVGAGI. The CDR3 DNA is TGTGCCAGCAGCTACGGACAGGGTGGGGGCACTGAAGCTTTCTTT. It yields the protein CASSYGQGGGTEAFF.

The rearrangement links TRBV19 to TRBJ1-6, with no clear D. This CDR3 has 16 amino acids. Looked up from germline, CDR1 is LNHDA and CDR2 is SQIVND (reference sequence). Deletions cut 5 bases from V and 1 base from J, with 12 bases between. Written as DNA, the CDR3 is TGTGCCAGTAGTCACCCCCCGGGGTCCTATAATTCACCCCTCCACTTT. Its protein product is CASSHPPGSYNSPLHF.